These T cell receptor beta chains were read from a single sample in a study of shared clonotypes between healthy human individuals. Method: immunoSEQ multiplex PCR; TCRdb's copy keeps in-frame clones and lacks some. Counted here are 150,000 to 200,000 clones, 66% occurring once; the ten biggest clones make up roughly 10%. The sample comprised memory CD4+ T cells sorted from blood. These receptors were obtained from a man between 25 and 39 years old in good health. CDR3s include the opening cysteine and the closing phenylalanine or tryptophan. A D gene is named only where the DNA matches it firmly. Only part of the rows carry a size: once, few, many, or a class if the clone is expanded.

CDR3aa,CDR3nt,v_gene,j_gene,abundance,d_gene
CASSLERGLREQYF,TGTGCCAGCAGCCTAGAACGGGGACTTAGGGAGCAGTACTTC,TRBV7-2,TRBJ2-7,NA,NA
CASSTLMGLAGGPGSYEQYF,TGTGCCAGCTCAACACTGATGGGACTAGCGGGAGGGCCTGGGTCCTACGAGCAGTACTTC,TRBV18,TRBJ2-7,NA,TRBD2
CASSPKKGGMETQYF,TGTGCCAGCAGCCCCAAAAAGGGAGGTATGGAGACCCAGTACTTC,TRBV11-2,TRBJ2-5,NA,NA
CASSISRGLAGEGATQYF,TGTGCCAGCAGTATCTCGCGGGGACTAGCGGGAGAGGGAGCGACCCAGTACTTC,TRBV5-4,TRBJ2-5,NA,TRBD2
CASSLSSGGPVLYF,TGTGCCAGCAGCTTAAGTTCGGGAGGGCCGGTTTTGTACTTC,TRBV7-8,TRBJ2-7,NA,TRBD2
CATSRDEGATYEQYF,TGTGCCACCAGCAGAGATGAGGGGGCGACCTACGAGCAGTACTTC,TRBV15,TRBJ2-7,NA,TRBD1
CASSFGQGFGTSNQPQHF,TGTGCCAGCAGTTTTGGCCAGGGTTTTGGAACGAGCAATCAGCCCCAGCATTTT,TRBV28,TRBJ1-5,NA,NA
CASSIGTSGGLREQYF,TGTGCCAGCAGCATTGGGACTAGCGGGGGTTTAAGGGAGCAGTACTTC,TRBV7-2,TRBJ2-7,NA,TRBD2
CASSVFGETDYEQYF,TGTGCCAGCAGTGTTTTTGGAGAGACAGACTACGAGCAGTACTTC,TRBV2,TRBJ2-7,NA,NA
CASSPFGQTRDQETQYF,TGTGCCAGCTCACCGTTCGGACAGACGAGAGACCAAGAGACCCAGTACTTC,TRBV18,TRBJ2-5,NA,NA
CASSGGTIPFNTGELFF,TGCGCCAGCAGCGGGGGGACTATCCCCTTCAACACCGGGGAGCTGTTTTTT,TRBV5-1,TRBJ2-2,NA,TRBD2
CAWKTDKHTAFF,TGTGCCTGGAAGACAGATAAACATACAGCTTTCTTT,TRBV30,TRBJ1-1,NA,NA
CSVEGYSYEQCF,TGCAGCGTTGAAGGGTACTCCTACGAGCAGTGCTTC,TRBV29-1,TRBJ2-7,NA,NA
CASSLYTGGKQYF,TGTGCCAGCAGCTTATACACAGGGGGGAAGCAGTACTTC,TRBV5-4,TRBJ2-7,NA,TRBD1
CASSLGRVEQYF,TGTGCCAGCAGCTTAGGGAGGGTCGAGCAGTACTTC,TRBV11-2,TRBJ2-7,NA,NA
CASSQWSGFPTGELFF,TGTGCCAGCAGCCAGTGGTCAGGGTTCCCTACCGGGGAGCTGTTTTTT,TRBV14,TRBJ2-2,NA,NA
CASSLMGPTYEQYF,TGTGCCAGCAGCTTGATGGGACCAACCTACGAGCAGTACTTC,TRBV5-6,TRBJ2-7,NA,NA
CASSTGTGNEKLFF,TGTGCCAGCAGCACCGGGACAGGGAATGAAAAACTGTTTTTT,TRBV7-2,TRBJ1-4,NA,TRBD1
CASSLSHGGNQPQHF,TGTGCCAGCAGCTTATCCCACGGGGGCAATCAGCCCCAGCATTTT,TRBV7-8,TRBJ1-5,NA,NA
CATSRAAGSYNEQFF,TGTGCCACCAGCAGAGCGGCAGGGTCCTACAATGAGCAGTTCTTC,TRBV15,TRBJ2-1,few,NA
CASSLSGLAGVEQYF,TGTGCCAGCAGCTTATCTGGACTAGCGGGAGTCGAGCAGTACTTC,TRBV7-9,TRBJ2-7,few,TRBD2
CASSPRQNTEAFF,TGTGCCAGCTCACCTAGACAGAACACTGAAGCTTTCTTT,TRBV18,TRBJ1-1,NA,NA
CASSQVGLISRGQFF,TGCGCCAGCAGCCAAGTGGGACTAATTTCTAGGGGGCAGTTCTTC,TRBV4-1,TRBJ2-1,NA,TRBD2
CASSLGGSQPQHF,TGCGCCAGCAGCTTGGGGGGCAGTCAGCCCCAGCATTTT,TRBV5-1,TRBJ1-5,NA,NA
CASSKPRGRATDTQYF,TGTGCCAGCAGCAAACCTCGCGGGAGGGCCACAGATACGCAGTATTTT,TRBV21-1,TRBJ2-3,NA,NA
CASSTDRGSTDTQYF,TGTGCCAGCAGCACCGACAGGGGCAGCACAGATACGCAGTATTTT,TRBV7-8,TRBJ2-3,NA,TRBD1
CASSLANTDTQYF,TGTGCCAGCAGCCTTGCTAACACAGATACGCAGTATTTT,TRBV13,TRBJ2-3,NA,NA
CASSQVGLATDTQYF,TGCGCCAGCAGCCAAGTTGGACTAGCCACAGATACGCAGTATTTT,TRBV4-3,TRBJ2-3,NA,TRBD2
CAIRGPSTDTQYF,TGTGCCATCAGAGGGCCTAGCACAGATACGCAGTATTTT,TRBV10-3,TRBJ2-3,few,NA
CASSQARGAQGPGYTF,TGCGCCAGCAGCCAAGCAAGAGGAGCACAGGGGCCCGGCTACACCTTC,TRBV4-1,TRBJ1-2,NA,TRBD1
CASSAGAREFF,TGCGCCAGCAGCGCTGGTGCTAGGGAATTCTTC,TRBV10-2,TRBJ2-7,few,NA
CASSVAGPQETQYF,TGTGCCAGCAGCGTAGCGGGGCCACAAGAGACCCAGTACTTC,TRBV9,TRBJ2-5,NA,NA
CASGLVLGERDNEQFF,TGTGCTAGTGGTTTGGTACTCGGAGAGAGGGACAATGAGCAGTTCTTC,TRBV12-5,TRBJ2-1,NA,NA
CASSKWDSQETQYF,TGTGCCAGCAGCAAGTGGGACAGCCAAGAGACCCAGTACTTC,TRBV9,TRBJ2-5,NA,TRBD1
CASSEGILGGVQYF,TGTGCCAGCAGTGAAGGCATTCTGGGCGGGGTGCAGTACTTC,TRBV6-1,TRBJ2-7,NA,NA
CAISEKGLADNEQFF,TGTGCCATCAGTGAGAAGGGACTAGCAGACAATGAGCAGTTCTTC,TRBV10-3,TRBJ2-1,NA,TRBD2